This T cell receptor (beta chain) comes out of a study of blood T cell repertoires in COVID-19. This clone was detected a few times. The method was immunoSEQ multiplex PCR; TCRdb's version includes in-frame clones alone and lacks a portion of them. The top ten clones hold approximately 39% of a sample with 70,000 to 85,000 clones, 80% to 90% of them seen once. This CDR3 spans 15 amino acids. Losses at the gene ends were 6 bases for V and 0 bases for J; bases not matched to a gene: 4. Germline V gives CDR1 SEHNR, CDR2 FQNEAQ (reference sequence). The rearrangement uses TRBV7-9 and TRBJ1-1; 10 nucleotides agree with TRBD1. This clonotype originated in a man aged 80 or over with active or convalescent COVID-19. The sample comprised peripheral blood. CDR3 amino acids: CASRLGTGVNTEAFF. The DNA of the CDR3 is TGTGCCAGCAGACTGGGGACAGGGGTGAACACTGAAGCTTTCTTT.